The TCR beta chain under discussion was sequenced for a study of tumor and adjacent non-tumor tissue in lung cancer. V lost 2 bases, J lost 1 base, and 4 bases stayed unmatched. Germline-derived CDR1 and CDR2 are SGHAT and FQNNGV. This CDR3 contains 15 residues. In regard to this clonotype: Since the CDR3 does not end with the conserved phenylalanine or tryptophan, this likely comes from a read error.

A modified ARM-PCR protocol with three rounds of nested PCR amplified TCRbeta. TCRdb re-derived calls from the multiplex PCR reads in MiXCR, one entry per CDR3 protein. This table has some 71,000 distinct CDR3 sequences, approximately 72% appearing once. No cell sorting was done before RNA was extracted from the tissue. Donors were chemotherapy-naive, newly diagnosed lung cancer surgical patients in China, August–late 2014. The sequenced material came from lung tumor tissue. The chain couples TRBV11-2 to TRBJ2-5; 7 bases fit TRBD1. The sequence came from a woman in her 40s with non-small cell lung cancer. Written as DNA, the CDR3 is TGTGCCAGCAGCTTAAACAGGGGTACCCAAGAGACCCAGTACGTC. It translates to CASSLNRGTQETQYV.